This T cell receptor beta chain was identified during a study of cytomegalovirus exposure and HLA in healthy donors. Amplification used 60 Vbeta primers and 13 Jbeta primers. TCRdb's table, derived via immunoSEQ multiplex PCR, lists solely in-frame clones and lacks some. The sample consists of 110,000 to 150,000 clones, roughly four fifths of them appearing once. Trimming took 6 bases from V and 3 from J; bases not matched to a gene: 3. The CDR3 is 12 amino acids. CDR1 and CDR2 from the germline V gene are SQVTM and ANQGSEA. As regards this clone: The antigen remains unidentified.

The study's findings and limits: Researchers left out some V segments, among them TRBV6-2 and TRBV6-3, as indistinguishable. Apart from CMV serostatus, no immune exposure information was available. Sequencing likely caused a cluster of highly shared sequence variants.

Input material: PBMCs. The chain uses TRBV29-1 and TRBJ2-7, with 9 positions matching TRBD1. The source is an older woman in good health and CMV-seropositive. The CDR3 DNA sequence: TGCAGCGTCCGGGACAGGGTCTACGAGCAGTACTTC. Its translation is CSVRDRVYEQYF.